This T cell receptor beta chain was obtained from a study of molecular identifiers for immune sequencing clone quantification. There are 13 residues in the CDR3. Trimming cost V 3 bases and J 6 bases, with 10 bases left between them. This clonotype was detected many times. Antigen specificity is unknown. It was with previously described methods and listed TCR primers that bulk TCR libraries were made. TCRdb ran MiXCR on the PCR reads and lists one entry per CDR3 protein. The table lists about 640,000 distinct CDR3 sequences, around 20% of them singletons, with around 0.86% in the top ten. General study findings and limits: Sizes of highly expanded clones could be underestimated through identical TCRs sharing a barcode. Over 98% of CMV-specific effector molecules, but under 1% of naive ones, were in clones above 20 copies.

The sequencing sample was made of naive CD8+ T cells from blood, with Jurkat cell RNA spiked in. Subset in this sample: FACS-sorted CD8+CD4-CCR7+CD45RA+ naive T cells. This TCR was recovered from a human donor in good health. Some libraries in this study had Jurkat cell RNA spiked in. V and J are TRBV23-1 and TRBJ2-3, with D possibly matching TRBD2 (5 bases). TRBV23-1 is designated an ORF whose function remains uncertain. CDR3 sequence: CASSHLWEDTQYF. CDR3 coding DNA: TGCGCCAGCAGTCACCTTTGGGAGGATACGCAGTATTTT.